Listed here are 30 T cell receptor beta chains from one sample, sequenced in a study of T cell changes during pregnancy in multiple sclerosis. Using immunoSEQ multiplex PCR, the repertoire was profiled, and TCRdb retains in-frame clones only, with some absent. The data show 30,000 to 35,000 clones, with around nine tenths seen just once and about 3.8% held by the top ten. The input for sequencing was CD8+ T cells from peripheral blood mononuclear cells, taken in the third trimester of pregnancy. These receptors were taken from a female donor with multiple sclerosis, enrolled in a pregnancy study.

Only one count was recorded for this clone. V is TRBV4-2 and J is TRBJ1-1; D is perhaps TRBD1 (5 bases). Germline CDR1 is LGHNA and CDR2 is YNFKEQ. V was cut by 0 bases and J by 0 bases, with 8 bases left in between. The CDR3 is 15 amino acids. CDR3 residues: CASSQEDNLNTEAFF. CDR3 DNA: TGTGCCAGCAGCCAAGAGGACAACTTGAACACTGAAGCTTTCTTT.

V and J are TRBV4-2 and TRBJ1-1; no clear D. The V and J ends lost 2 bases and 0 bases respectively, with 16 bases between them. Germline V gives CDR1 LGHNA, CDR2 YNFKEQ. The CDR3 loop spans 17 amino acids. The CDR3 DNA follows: TGTGCCAGCAGCCAAAAGAGCGGAGACCAGATGAACACTGAAGCTTTCTTT. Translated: CASSQKSGDQMNTEAFF.

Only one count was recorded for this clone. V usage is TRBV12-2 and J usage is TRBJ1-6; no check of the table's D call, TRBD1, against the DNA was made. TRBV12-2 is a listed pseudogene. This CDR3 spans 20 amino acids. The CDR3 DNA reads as TGTGCAAGTCGCCCTCCTGGGGGGGCAGGGGGCGACGGAAAGAGTTCACCCCTCCACTTT. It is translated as CASRPPGGAGGDGKSSPLHF.

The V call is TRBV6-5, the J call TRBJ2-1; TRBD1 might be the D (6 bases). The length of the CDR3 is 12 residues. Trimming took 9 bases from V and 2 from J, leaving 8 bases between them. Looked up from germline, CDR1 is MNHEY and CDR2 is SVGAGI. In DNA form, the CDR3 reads TGTGCCAGTCGGGACACCTACAATGAGCAGTTCTTC. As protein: CASRDTYNEQFF.

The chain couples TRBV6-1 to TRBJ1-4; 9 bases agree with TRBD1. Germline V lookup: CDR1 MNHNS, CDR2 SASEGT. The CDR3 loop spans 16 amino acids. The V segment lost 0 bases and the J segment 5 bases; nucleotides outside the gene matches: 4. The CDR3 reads CASSEATGTGNEKLFF. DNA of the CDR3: TGTGCCAGCAGTGAAGCGACCGGGACAGGGAATGAAAAACTGTTTTTT.

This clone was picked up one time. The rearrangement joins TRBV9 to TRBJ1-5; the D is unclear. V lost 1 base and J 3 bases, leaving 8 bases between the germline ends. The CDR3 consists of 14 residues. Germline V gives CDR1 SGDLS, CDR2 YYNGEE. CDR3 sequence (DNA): TGTGCCAGCAGCGTACACGGGGACAATCAGCCCCAGCATTTT. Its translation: CASSVHGDNQPQHF.

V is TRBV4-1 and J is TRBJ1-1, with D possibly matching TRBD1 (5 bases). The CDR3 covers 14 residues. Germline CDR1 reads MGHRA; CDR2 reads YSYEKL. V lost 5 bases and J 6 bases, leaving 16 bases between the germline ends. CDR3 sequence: CASSLFRGDAEAFF. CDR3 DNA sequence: TGCGCCAGCAGCTTATTTCGGGGGGACGCTGAAGCTTTCTTT.

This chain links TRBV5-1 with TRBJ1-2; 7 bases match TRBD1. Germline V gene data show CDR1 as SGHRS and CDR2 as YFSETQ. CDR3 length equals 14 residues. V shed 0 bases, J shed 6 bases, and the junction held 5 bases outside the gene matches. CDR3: CASSLGQGMDGYTF. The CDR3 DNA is TGCGCCAGCAGCTTGGGACAGGGTATGGATGGCTACACCTTC.

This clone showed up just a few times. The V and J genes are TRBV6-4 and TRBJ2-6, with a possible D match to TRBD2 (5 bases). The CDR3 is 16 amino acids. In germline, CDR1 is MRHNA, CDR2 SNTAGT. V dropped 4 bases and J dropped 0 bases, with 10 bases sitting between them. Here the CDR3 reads CASSARDGSGANVLTF. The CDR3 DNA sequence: TGTGCCAGCAGTGCCCGGGATGGCTCTGGGGCCAACGTCCTGACTTTC.

Here the CDR3 DNA reads TGTGCCAGTAGTATCGCCGGGACAGGGGACTATGGCTACACCTTC. This sequence encodes CASSIAGTGDYGYTF. The V and J genes are TRBV19 and TRBJ1-2; 10 bases line up with TRBD1. Trimming took 3 bases from V and 3 from J; bases not matched to a gene: 4. There are 15 residues in the CDR3. Germline-derived CDR1 and CDR2 are LNHDA and SQIVND (reference sequence).

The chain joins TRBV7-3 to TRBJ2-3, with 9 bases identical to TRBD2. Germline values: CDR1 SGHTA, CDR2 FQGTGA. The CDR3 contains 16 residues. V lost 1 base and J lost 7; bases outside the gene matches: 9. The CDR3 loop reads CASSLIRRGGINTQYF. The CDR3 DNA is TGTGCCAGCAGCTTAATAAGGCGGGGGGGCATAAATACGCAGTATTTT.

The CDR3 is CASRTGGEKETQYF. The CDR3 DNA follows: TGTGCCAGCCGGACAGGGGGCGAAAAAGAGACCCAGTACTTC. The chain links TRBV5-6 to TRBJ2-5, with 11 bases identical to TRBD1. The CDR3 spans 14 residues. Germline CDR1 is SGHDT and CDR2 is YYEEEE. The trim removed 7 bases at V and 3 bases at J, leaving 5 bases unmatched.

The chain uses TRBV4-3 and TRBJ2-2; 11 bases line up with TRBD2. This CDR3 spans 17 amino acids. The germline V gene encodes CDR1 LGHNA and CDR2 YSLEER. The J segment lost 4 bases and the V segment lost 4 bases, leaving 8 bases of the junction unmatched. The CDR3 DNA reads TGCGCCAGCAGCCCCGGCATAGCGGGGGGGCTCACCGGGGAGCTGTTTTTT. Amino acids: CASSPGIAGGLTGELFF.

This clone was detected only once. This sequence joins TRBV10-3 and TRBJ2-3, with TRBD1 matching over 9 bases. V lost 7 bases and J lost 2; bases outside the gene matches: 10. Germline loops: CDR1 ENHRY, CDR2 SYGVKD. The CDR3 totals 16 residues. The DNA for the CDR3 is TGTGCCATCACGACAGGGGGTATTGATGCCACAGATACGCAGTATTTT. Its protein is CAITTGGIDATDTQYF.

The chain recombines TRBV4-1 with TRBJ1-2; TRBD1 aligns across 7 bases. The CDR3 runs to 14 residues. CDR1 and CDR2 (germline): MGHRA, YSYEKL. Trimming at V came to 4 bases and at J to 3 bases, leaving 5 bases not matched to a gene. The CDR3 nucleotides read TGCGCCAGCAGCCCAGCCAGGGGGGACTATGGCTACACCTTC. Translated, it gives CASSPARGDYGYTF.

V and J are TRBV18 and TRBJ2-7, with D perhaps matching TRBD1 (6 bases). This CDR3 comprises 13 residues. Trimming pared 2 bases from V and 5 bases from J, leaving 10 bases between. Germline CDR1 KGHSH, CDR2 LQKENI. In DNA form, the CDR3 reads TGTGCCAGCTCACCATCACAGGGTGACGAGCAGTACTTC. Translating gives CASSPSQGDEQYF.

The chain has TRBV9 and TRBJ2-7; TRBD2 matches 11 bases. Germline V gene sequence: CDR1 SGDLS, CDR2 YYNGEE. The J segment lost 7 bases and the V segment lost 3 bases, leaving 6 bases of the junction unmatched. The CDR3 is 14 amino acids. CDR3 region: CASSGVAGGREQYF. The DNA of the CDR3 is TGTGCCAGCAGCGGGGTAGCGGGGGGGCGTGAGCAGTACTTC.

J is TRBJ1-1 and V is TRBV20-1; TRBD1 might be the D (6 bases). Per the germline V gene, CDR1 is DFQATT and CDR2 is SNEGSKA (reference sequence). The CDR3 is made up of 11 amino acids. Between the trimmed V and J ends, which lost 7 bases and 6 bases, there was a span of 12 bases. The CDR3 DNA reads TGCAGTGTCAACAGGGAACCTGAAGCTTTCTTT. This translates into CSVNREPEAFF.

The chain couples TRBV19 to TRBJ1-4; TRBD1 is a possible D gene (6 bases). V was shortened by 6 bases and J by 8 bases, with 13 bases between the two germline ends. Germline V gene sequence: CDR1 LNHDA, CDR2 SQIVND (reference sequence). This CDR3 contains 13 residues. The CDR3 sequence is CASREGEYEKLFF. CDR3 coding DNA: TGTGCCAGTAGAGAGGGGGAATACGAAAAACTGTTTTTT.

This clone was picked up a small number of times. The CDR3 region is CASSLGAEAFF. The CDR3 nucleotides read TGTGCCAGTAGCCTGGGCGCTGAAGCTTTCTTT. The chain uses TRBV19 and TRBJ1-1; D not resolved. V shed 6 bases and J shed 6 bases, with 8 bases lying between them. This CDR3 has 11 amino acids. Germline V lookup: CDR1 LNHDA, CDR2 SQIVND (reference sequence).

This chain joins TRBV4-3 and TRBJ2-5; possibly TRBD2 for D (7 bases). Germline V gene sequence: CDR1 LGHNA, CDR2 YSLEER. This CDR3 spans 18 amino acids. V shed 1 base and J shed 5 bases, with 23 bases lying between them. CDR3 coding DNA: TGCGCCAGCAGCCAAGGGCGTAATGGTGGGGGGGCGCGGGAGACCCAGTACTTC. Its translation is CASSQGRNGGGARETQYF.

The CDR3 DNA follows: TGTGCCTGGAGTGTTCCGACAGGCGTTAATTCACCCCTCCACTTT. It codes for CAWSVPTGVNSPLHF. The chain joins TRBV30 to TRBJ1-6, with D perhaps TRBD1 (6 bases). Between the trimmed V and J ends, which lost 0 bases and 6 bases, there was a span of 12 bases. This CDR3 region has 15 residues. Germline V lookup: CDR1 GTSNPN, CDR2 SVGIG (reference sequence).

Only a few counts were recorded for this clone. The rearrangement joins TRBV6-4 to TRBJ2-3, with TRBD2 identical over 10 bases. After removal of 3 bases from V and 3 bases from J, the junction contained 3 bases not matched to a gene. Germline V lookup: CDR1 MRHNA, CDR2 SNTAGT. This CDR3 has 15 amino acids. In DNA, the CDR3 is TGTGCCAGCAGTGATCTAGCGGGGGCGACAGATACGCAGTATTTT. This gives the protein CASSDLAGATDTQYF.

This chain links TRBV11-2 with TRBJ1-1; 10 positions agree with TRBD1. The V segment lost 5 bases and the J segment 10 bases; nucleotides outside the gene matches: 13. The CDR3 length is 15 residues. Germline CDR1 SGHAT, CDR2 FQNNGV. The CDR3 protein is CASSIPGQGRWGAFF. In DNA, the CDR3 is TGTGCCAGCAGCATTCCGGGACAGGGGAGGTGGGGAGCTTTCTTT.

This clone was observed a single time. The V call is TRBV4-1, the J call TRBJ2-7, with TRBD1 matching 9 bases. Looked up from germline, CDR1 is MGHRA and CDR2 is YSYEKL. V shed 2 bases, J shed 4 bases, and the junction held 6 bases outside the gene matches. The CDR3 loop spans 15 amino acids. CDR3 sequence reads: CASSQSRQGEYEQYF. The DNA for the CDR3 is TGCGCCAGCAGCCAAAGTCGACAGGGGGAGTACGAGCAGTACTTC.

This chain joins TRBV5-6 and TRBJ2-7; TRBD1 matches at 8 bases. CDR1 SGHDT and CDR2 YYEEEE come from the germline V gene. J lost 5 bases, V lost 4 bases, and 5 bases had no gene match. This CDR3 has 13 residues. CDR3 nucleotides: TGTGCCAGCAGCCCGGACAGGGCCAACGAGCAGTACTTC. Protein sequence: CASSPDRANEQYF.

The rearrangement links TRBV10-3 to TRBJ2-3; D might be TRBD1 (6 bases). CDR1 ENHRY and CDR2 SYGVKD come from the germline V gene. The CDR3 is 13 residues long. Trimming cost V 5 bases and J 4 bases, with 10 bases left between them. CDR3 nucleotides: TGTGCCATCAGTACAGGGTTGCCAGATACGCAGTATTTT. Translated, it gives CAISTGLPDTQYF.

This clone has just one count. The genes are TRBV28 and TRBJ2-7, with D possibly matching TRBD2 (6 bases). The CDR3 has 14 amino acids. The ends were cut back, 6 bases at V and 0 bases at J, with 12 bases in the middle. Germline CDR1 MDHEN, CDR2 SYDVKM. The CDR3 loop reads CASRRTGSSYEQYF. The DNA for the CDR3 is TGTGCCAGCAGGAGGACCGGGAGCTCCTACGAGCAGTACTTC. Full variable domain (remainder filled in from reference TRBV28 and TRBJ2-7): DVKVTQSSRYLVKRTGEKVFLECVQDMDHENMFWYRQDPGLGLRLIYFSYDVKMKEKGDIPEGYSVSREKKERFSLILESASTNQTSMYLCASRRTGSSYEQYFGPGTRLTVT.

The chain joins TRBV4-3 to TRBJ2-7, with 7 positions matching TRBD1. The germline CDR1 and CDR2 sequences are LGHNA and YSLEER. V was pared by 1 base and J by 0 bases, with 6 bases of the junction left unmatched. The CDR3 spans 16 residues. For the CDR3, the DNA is TGCGCCAGCAGCCAAGTGGACCGGGACAGCTCCTACGAGCAGTACTTC. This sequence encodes CASSQVDRDSSYEQYF.

The chain's CDR3 is CSVGQGSGQPQHF. CDR3 bases: TGCAGCGTGGGACAGGGTTCGGGTCAGCCCCAGCATTTT. The chain is built from TRBV29-1 and TRBJ1-5; 9 bases fit TRBD1. The CDR3 extends over 13 amino acids. The V segment lost 6 bases and the J segment 6 bases; nucleotides outside the gene matches: 6. Germline-derived CDR1 and CDR2 are SQVTM and ANQGSEA.